This T cell receptor beta chain is drawn from a study of OX40 agonist ivuxolimab in advanced cancers. Study in general: Checkpoint inhibitors had been given previously to under 50% of patients.

The assay was immunoSEQ multiplex PCR, and TCRdb's table has in-frame clones only and misses some. The sample gives around 84,000 clones, roughly 92% of which show up once; more than 9.5% is in the top ten. Germline V gives CDR1 LNHDA, CDR2 SQIVND (reference sequence). The CDR3 has 14 amino acids. The ends lost 6 bases at V and 7 bases at J; junction bases unmatched: 11. V usage is TRBV19 and J usage is TRBJ2-7; 8 nucleotides line up with TRBD1. This TCR was recovered from an adult with an advanced solid tumor such as melanoma, head and neck, liver or kidney cancer. The source material was CD4+ or CD8+ T cells sorted from blood, sampled in a trial of the OX40 agonist ivuxolimab. The DNA of the CDR3 is TGTGCCAGTAGCCCCGGACAGGGCGTTGGGGAGCAGTACTTC. Amino acids: CASSPGQGVGEQYF.